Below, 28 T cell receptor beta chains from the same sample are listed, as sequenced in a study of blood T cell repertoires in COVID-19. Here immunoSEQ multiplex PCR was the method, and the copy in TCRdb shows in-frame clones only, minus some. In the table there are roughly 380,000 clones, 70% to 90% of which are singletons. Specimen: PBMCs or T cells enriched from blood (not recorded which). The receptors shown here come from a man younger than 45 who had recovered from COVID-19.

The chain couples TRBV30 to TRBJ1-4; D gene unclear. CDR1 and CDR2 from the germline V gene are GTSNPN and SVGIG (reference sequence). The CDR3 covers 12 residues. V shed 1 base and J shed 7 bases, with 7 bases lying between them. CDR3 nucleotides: TGTGCCTGGAGTGGAGGGTTTGAAAAACTGTTTTTT. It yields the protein CAWSGGFEKLFF.

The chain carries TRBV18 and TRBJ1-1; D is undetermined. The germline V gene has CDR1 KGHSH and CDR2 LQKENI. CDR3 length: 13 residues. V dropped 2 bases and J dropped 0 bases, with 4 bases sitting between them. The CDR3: CASSPTMNTEAFF. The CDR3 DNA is TGTGCCAGCTCACCAACAATGAACACTGAAGCTTTCTTT.

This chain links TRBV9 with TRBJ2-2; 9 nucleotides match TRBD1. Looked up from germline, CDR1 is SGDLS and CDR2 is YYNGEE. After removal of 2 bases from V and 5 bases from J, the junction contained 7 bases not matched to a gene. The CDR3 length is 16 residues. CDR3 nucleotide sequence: TGTGCCAGCAGCGTTACCACGGGACAGGGTACCGGGGAGCTGTTTTTT. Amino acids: CASSVTTGQGTGELFF.

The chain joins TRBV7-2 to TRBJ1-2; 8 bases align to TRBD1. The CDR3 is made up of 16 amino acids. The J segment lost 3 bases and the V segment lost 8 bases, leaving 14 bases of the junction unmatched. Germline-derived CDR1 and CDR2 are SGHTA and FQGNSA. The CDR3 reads CASSPLQQGVHYGYTF. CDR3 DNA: TGTGCCAGCTCGCCACTCCAACAGGGGGTCCACTATGGCTACACCTTC.

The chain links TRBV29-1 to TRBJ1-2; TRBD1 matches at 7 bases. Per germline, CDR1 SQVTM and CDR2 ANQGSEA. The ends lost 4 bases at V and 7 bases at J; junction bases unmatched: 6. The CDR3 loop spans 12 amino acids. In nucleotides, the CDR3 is TGCAGCGTTGGGGAGACAGGGTCTGGCTACACCTTC. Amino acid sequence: CSVGETGSGYTF.

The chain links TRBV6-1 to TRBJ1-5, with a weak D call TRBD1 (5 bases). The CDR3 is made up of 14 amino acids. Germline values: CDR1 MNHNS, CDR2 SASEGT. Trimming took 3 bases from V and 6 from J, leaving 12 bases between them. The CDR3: CASSDQGSGQPQHF. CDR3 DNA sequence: TGTGCCAGCAGTGATCAGGGTTCGGGTCAGCCCCAGCATTTT.

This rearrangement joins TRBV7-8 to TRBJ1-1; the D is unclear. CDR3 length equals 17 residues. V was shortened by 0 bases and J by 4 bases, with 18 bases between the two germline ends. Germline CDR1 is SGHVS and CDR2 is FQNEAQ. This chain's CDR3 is CASSLAQRLGSVTEAFF. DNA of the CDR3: TGTGCCAGCAGCTTAGCGCAGAGGCTGGGGAGTGTCACTGAAGCTTTCTTT. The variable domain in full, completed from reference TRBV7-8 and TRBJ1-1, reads GAGVSQSPRYKVAKRGQDVALRCDPISGHVSLFWYQQALGQGPEFLTYFQNEAQLDKSGLPSDRFFAERPEGSVSTLKIQRTQQEDSAVYLCASSLAQRLGSVTEAFFGQGTRLTVV.

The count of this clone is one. Here the CDR3 reads CASSNRVWEQFF. In DNA, the CDR3 is TGTGCCAGCAGCAACAGGGTATGGGAGCAGTTCTTC. V and J are TRBV7-9 and TRBJ2-1; tentative D call: TRBD1 (6 bases). Trimming left V 5 bases short and J 10 bases short, with 12 bases between. CDR1 and CDR2 from the germline V gene are SEHNR and FQNEAQ (reference sequence). The CDR3 runs 12 residues.

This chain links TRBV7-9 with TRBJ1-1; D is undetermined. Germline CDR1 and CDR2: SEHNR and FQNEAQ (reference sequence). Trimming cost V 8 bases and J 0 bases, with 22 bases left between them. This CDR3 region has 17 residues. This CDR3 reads CASSLGSLIIMNTEAFF. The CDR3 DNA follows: TGTGCCAGCTCCTTAGGCAGTTTAATTATCATGAACACTGAAGCTTTCTTT. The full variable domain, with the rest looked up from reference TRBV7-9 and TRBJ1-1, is DTGVSQNPRHKITKRGQNVTFRCDPISEHNRLYWYRQTLGQGPEFLTYFQNEAQLEKSRLLSDRFSAERPKGSFSTLEIQRTEQGDSAMYLCASSLGSLIIMNTEAFFGQGTRLTVV.

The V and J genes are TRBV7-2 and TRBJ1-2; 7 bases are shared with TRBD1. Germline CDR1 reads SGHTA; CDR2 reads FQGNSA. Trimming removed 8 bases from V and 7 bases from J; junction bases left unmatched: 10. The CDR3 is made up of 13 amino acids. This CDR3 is CASVAGGNGGYTF. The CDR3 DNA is TGTGCCAGCGTGGCAGGGGGTAATGGTGGCTACACCTTC.

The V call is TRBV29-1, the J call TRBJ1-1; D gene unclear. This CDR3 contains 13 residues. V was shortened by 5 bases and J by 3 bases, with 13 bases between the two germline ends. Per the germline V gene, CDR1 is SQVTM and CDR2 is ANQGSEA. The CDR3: CSVSASSYTEAFF. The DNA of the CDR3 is TGCAGCGTTTCCGCTAGTTCATACACTGAAGCTTTCTTT.

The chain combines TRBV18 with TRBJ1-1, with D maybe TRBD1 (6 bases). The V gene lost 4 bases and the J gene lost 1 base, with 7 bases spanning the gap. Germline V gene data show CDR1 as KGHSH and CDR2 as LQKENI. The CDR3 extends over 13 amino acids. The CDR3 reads CASSQGQNTEAFF. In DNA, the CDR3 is TGTGCCAGCTCACAGGGACAGAACACTGAAGCTTTCTTT. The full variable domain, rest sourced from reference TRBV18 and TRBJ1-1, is NAGVMQNPRHLVRRRGQEARLRCSPMKGHSHVYWYRQLPEEGLKFMVYLQKENIIDESGMPKERFSAEFPKEGPSILRIQQVVRGDSAAYFCASSQGQNTEAFFGQGTRLTVV.

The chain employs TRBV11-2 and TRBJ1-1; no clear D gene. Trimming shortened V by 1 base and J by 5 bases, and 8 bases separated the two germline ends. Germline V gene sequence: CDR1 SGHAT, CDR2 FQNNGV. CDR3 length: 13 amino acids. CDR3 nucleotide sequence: TGTGCCAGCAGCTTAGGTACCGCGACTGAAGCTTTCTTT. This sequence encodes CASSLGTATEAFF. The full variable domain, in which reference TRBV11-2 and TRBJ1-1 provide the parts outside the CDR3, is EAGVAQSPRYKIIEKRQSVAFWCNPISGHATLYWYQQILGQGPKLLIQFQNNGVVDDSQLPKDRFSAERLKGVDSTLKIQPAKLEDSAVYLCASSLGTATEAFFGQGTRLTVV.

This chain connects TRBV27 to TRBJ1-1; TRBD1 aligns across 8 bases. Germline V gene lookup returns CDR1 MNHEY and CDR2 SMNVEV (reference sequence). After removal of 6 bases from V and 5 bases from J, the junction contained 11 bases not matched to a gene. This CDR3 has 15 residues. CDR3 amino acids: CASRTSRGLRTEAFF. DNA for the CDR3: TGTGCCAGCAGGACTAGCAGGGGGCTACGGACTGAAGCTTTCTTT.

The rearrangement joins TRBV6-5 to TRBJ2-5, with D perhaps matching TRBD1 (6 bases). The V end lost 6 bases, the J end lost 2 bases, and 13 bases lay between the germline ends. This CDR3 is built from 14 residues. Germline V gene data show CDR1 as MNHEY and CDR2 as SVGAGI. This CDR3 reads CASRAGQLQETQYF. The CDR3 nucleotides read TGTGCCAGCAGGGCCGGACAGTTGCAAGAGACCCAGTACTTC.

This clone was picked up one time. This CDR3 is CASSQEGQGALAEQYF. The DNA of the CDR3 is TGTGCCAGCAGCCAGGAGGGACAGGGGGCTCTGGCCGAGCAGTACTTC. The J gene is TRBJ2-7, the V gene TRBV3-1 (or the pseudogene TRBV3-2); 12 bases match TRBD1. The CDR3 covers 16 residues. CDR1 is LGHDT, CDR2 YNNKEL, per germline (reference sequence). The junction had 9 bases not matched to a gene; V was cut back by 3 bases and J by 6 bases.

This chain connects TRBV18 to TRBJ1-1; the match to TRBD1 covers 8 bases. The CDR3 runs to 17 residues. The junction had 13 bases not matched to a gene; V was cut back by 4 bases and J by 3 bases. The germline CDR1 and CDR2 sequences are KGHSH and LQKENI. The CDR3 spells CASSLGAGGRWDTEAFF. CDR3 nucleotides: TGTGCCAGCTCACTGGGTGCAGGGGGCAGGTGGGACACTGAAGCTTTCTTT.

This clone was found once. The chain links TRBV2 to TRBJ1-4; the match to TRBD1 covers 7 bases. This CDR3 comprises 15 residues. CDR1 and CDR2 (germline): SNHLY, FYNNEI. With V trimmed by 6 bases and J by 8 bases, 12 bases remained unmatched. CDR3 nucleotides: TGTGCCAGCAGCGGCCCCGAGACAGGGTTAGAAAAACTGTTTTTT. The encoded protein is CASSGPETGLEKLFF.

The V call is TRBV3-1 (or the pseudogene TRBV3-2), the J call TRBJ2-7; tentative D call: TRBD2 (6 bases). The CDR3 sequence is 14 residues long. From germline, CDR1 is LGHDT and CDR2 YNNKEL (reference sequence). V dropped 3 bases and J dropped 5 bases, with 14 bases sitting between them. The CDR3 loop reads CASSQGGLRNEQYF. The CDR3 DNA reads TGTGCCAGCAGCCAGGGGGGACTGCGAAACGAGCAGTACTTC.

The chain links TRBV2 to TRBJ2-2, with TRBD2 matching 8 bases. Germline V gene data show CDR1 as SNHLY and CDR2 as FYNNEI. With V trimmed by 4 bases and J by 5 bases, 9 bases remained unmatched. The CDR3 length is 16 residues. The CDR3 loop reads CASSVRGGAGTGELFF. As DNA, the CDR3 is TGTGCCAGCAGTGTTCGGGGGGGGGCCGGTACCGGGGAGCTGTTTTTT.

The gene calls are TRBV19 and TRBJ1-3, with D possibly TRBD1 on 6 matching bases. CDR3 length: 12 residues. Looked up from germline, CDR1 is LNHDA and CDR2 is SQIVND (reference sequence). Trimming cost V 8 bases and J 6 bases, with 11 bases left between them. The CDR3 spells CASAGTPNTIYF. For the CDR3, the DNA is TGTGCCAGTGCCGGGACACCAAACACCATATATTTT.

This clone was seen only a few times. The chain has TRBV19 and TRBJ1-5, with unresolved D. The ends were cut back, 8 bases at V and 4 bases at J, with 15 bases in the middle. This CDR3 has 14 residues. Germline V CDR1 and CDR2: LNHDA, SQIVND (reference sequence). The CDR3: CASGRNSQNQPQHF. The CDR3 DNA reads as TGTGCCAGTGGTCGGAACAGCCAGAATCAGCCCCAGCATTTT.

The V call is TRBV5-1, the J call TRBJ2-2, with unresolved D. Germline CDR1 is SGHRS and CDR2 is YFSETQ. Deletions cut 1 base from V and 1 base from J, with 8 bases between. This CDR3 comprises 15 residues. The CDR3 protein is CASSLWAGNTGELFF. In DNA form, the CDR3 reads TGCGCCAGCAGCTTGTGGGCAGGGAACACCGGGGAGCTGTTTTTT.

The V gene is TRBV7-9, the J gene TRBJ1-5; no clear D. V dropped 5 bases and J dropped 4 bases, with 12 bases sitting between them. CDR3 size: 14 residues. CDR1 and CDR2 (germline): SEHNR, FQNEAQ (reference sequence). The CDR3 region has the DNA TGTGCCAGCAGCCCAGGTGGCGGGAATCAGCCCCAGCATTTT. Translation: CASSPGGGNQPQHF.

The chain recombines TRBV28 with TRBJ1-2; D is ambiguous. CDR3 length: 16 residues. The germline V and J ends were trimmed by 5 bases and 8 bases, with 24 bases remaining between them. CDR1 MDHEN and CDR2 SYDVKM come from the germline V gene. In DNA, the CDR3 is TGTGCCAGCAGTGAGGAGTCGAGGTCCCTCCACGACGGCTACACCTTC. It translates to CASSEESRSLHDGYTF.

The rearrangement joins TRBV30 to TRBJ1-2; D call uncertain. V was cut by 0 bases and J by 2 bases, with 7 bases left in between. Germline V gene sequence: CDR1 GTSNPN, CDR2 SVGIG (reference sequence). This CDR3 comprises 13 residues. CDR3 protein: CAWSVTENYGYTF. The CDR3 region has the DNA TGTGCCTGGAGTGTAACAGAAAACTATGGCTACACCTTC.

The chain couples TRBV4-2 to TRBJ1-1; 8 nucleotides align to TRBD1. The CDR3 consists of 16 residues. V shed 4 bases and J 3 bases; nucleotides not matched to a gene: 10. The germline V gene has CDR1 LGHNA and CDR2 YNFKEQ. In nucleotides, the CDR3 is TGTGCCAGCAGCCCCGACAGGGGATGGTTGGACACTGAAGCTTTCTTT. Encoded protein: CASSPDRGWLDTEAFF.

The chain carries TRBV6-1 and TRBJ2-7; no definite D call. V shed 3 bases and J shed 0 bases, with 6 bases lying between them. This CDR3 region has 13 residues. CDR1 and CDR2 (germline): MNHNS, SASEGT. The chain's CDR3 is CASSDQNSYEQYF. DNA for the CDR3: TGTGCCAGCAGTGATCAAAACTCCTACGAGCAGTACTTC.